A single sample gave rise to the 23 T cell receptor beta chains below, sequenced in a study of cytomegalovirus exposure and HLA in healthy donors. Primers included in the PCR were 60 Vbeta and 13 Jbeta primers. Libraries were prepared by immunoSEQ multiplex PCR; TCRdb keeps only in-frame clonotypes and omits some of them. Of about 97,000 clones in the sample, 79% were seen once. Material for sequencing was PBMCs. The receptors here all came from a male donor in good health and CMV-seropositive.

This sequence joins TRBV5-1 and TRBJ2-5; TRBD1 is a possible D gene (6 bases). The V and J ends lost 2 bases and 0 bases respectively, with 11 bases between them. CDR3 length: 15 residues. CDR1 and CDR2 (germline): SGHRS, YFSETQ. The CDR3 coding sequence is TGCGCCAGCAGCTTTTCCGGGACAAACCAAGAGACCCAGTACTTC. It codes for CASSFSGTNQETQYF. Based on the CDR3 plus reference TRBV5-1 and TRBJ2-5, the full variable domain is KAGVTQTPRYLIKTRGQQVTLSCSPISGHRSVSWYQQTPGQGLQFLFEYFSETQRNKGNFPGRFSGRQFSNSRSEMNVSTLELGDSALYLCASSFSGTNQETQYFGPGTRLLVL.

The gene calls are TRBV28 and TRBJ2-3; 11 bases are a match to TRBD2. Per germline, CDR1 MDHEN and CDR2 SYDVKM. The CDR3 runs to 16 residues. V trimming: 2 bases; J trimming: 0 bases; junction bases outside the gene matches: 1. The CDR3 DNA follows: TGTGCCAGCAGTTTAATAGCGGGGGGGAGCACAGATACGCAGTATTTT. Residues: CASSLIAGGSTDTQYF.

This clone was detected only a few times. The V call is TRBV2, the J call TRBJ2-1; D possibly corresponds to TRBD1 (6 bases). The germline V gene has CDR1 SNHLY and CDR2 FYNNEI. CDR3 size: 15 residues. V was trimmed by 4 bases and J by 0 bases, leaving 10 bases between them. The CDR3 sequence is CASSVDRSSYNEQFF. CDR3 DNA sequence: TGTGCCAGCAGTGTTGACAGGAGCTCCTACAATGAGCAGTTCTTC. The full variable domain, its missing parts supplied by reference TRBV2 and TRBJ2-1, is EPEVTQTPSHQVTQMGQEVILRCVPISNHLYFYWYRQILGQKVEFLVSFYNNEISEKSEIFDDQFSVERPDGSNFTLKIRSTKLEDSAMYFCASSVDRSSYNEQFFGPGTRLTVL.

The rearrangement joins TRBV6-5 to TRBJ1-1; perhaps TRBD1 as D (6 bases). Between the trimmed V and J ends, which lost 6 bases and 1 base, there was a span of 9 bases. The CDR3 extends over 13 amino acids. CDR1 and CDR2 from the germline V gene are MNHEY and SVGAGI. CDR3 amino acids: CASSQGTNTEAFF. The CDR3 DNA reads as TGTGCCAGCAGCCAGGGGACGAACACTGAAGCTTTCTTT.

V usage is TRBV19 and J usage is TRBJ2-3, with 10 bases fitting TRBD1. CDR3 length: 17 residues. V lost 4 bases and J lost 3; bases outside the gene matches: 10. Per germline, CDR1 LNHDA and CDR2 SQIVND (reference sequence). CDR3 nucleotides: TGTGCCAGTAGTAGCCGCCGGGGACAGGGGTTGACAGATACGCAGTATTTT. This gives the protein CASSSRRGQGLTDTQYF.

V gene TRBV5-4 combines with J gene TRBJ2-6, with 9 bases aligning to TRBD1. Germline trimming cut 5 bases from V and 1 base from J; bases unmatched to any gene: 13. Looked up from germline, CDR1 is SGHNT and CDR2 is YYREEE (reference sequence). The CDR3 has 19 residues. The CDR3 DNA sequence: TGTGCCAGCAGTCTTAACACAGGGGGCGGTAGATCTGGGGCCAACGTCCTGACTTTC. Encoded protein: CASSLNTGGGRSGANVLTF. The whole variable domain, remainder taken from reference TRBV5-4 and TRBJ2-6, is ETGVTQSPTHLIKTRGQQVTLRCSSQSGHNTVSWYQQALGQGPQFIFQYYREEENGRGNFPPRFSGLQFPNYSSELNVNALELDDSALYLCASSLNTGGGRSGANVLTFGAGSRLTVL.

The chain is built from TRBV6-5 and TRBJ2-7, with D maybe TRBD2 (7 bases). The CDR3 loop spans 14 amino acids. Trimming left V 5 bases short and J 6 bases short, with 17 bases between. The V gene's germline CDR1 is MNHEY and CDR2 SVGAGI. CDR3 residues: CASSPEGGGGEQYF. As DNA, the CDR3 is TGTGCCAGCAGTCCCGAAGGGGGAGGGGGCGAGCAGTACTTC.

In its sample, this clone was seen a few times. The V call is TRBV19, the J call TRBJ1-2, with D possibly TRBD1 on 6 matching bases. Trimming took off 7 bases at V and 5 bases at J, with 14 bases between the two ends. This CDR3 is 13 amino acids long. Germline CDR1 is LNHDA and CDR2 is SQIVND (reference sequence). CDR3 amino acids: CASTRGQGYGYTF. The CDR3 DNA is TGTGCCAGTACTCGCGGGCAGGGGTATGGCTACACCTTC.

CDR3 DNA: TGTGCCAGCAGCGTAGAAGCTAGCGGGGGGACGGAGACCCAGTACTTC. Amino acids: CASSVEASGGTETQYF. The chain uses TRBV9 and TRBJ2-5; 11 nucleotides align to TRBD2. The germline V gene encodes CDR1 SGDLS and CDR2 YYNGEE. CDR3 length: 16 residues. Trimming removed 0 bases from V and 5 bases from J; junction bases left unmatched: 6.

The chain joins TRBV6-6 to TRBJ1-1; perhaps TRBD1 as D (6 bases). The V and J ends lost 7 bases and 0 bases respectively, with 15 bases between them. This CDR3 contains 15 residues. The germline V gene has CDR1 MNHNY and CDR2 SVGAGI (reference sequence). CDR3 in DNA: TGTGCCAGCAACGCAGGGGCGCACCTGAACACTGAAGCTTTCTTT. Amino acid sequence: CASNAGAHLNTEAFF.

This clone has just one count. The chain is built from TRBV11-2 and TRBJ2-1; 7 nucleotides agree with TRBD1. The ends lost 1 base at V and 0 bases at J; junction bases unmatched: 0. Germline V gene sequence: CDR1 SGHAT, CDR2 FQNNGV. The CDR3 spans 15 residues. CDR3 sequence (DNA): TGTGCCAGCAGCTTAGGACAGGGCTCCTACAATGAGCAGTTCTTC. This gives the protein CASSLGQGSYNEQFF. Looking up the rest from reference TRBV11-2 and TRBJ2-1 gives the full variable domain: EAGVAQSPRYKIIEKRQSVAFWCNPISGHATLYWYQQILGQGPKLLIQFQNNGVVDDSQLPKDRFSAERLKGVDSTLKIQPAKLEDSAVYLCASSLGQGSYNEQFFGPGTRLTVL.

The chain joins TRBV7-2 to TRBJ2-3; D is unresolved. The CDR3 sequence is 11 residues long. Germline V gene data show CDR1 as SGHTA and CDR2 as FQGNSA. The V end lost 2 bases, the J end lost 9 bases, and 6 bases lay between the germline ends. In DNA, the CDR3 is TGTGCCAGCAGCTTAACAGCCACGCAGTATTTT. This codes for CASSLTATQYF.

The J gene is TRBJ1-2, the V gene TRBV5-8, with no clear D. The CDR3 runs to 13 residues. The V and J ends lost 1 base and 0 bases respectively, with 4 bases between them. The germline V gene has CDR1 SGHTS and CDR2 YDEGEE. CDR3 sequence reads: CASSLTPNYGYTF. CDR3 bases: TGTGCCAGCAGCTTGACACCTAACTATGGCTACACCTTC.

V and J are TRBV7-8 and TRBJ1-1; 7 bases agree with TRBD1. CDR3 length: 14 amino acids. From germline, CDR1 is SGHVS and CDR2 FQNEAQ. V lost 5 bases, J lost 5 bases, and 8 bases stayed unmatched. The CDR3 DNA sequence: TGTGCCAGCAGCACCACAGGGGCAGGGACTGAAGCTTTCTTT. Translation: CASSTTGAGTEAFF.

The chain employs TRBV27 and TRBJ1-2; possible D gene TRBD1, 5 bases. CDR1 is MNHEY, CDR2 SMNVEV, per germline (reference sequence). This CDR3 is 13 amino acids long. V lost 4 bases and J lost 4, with 10 bases in between. CDR3 loop: CASSSSGGYGYTF. The CDR3 DNA sequence: TGTGCCAGCAGTTCCTCCGGGGGCTATGGCTACACCTTC.

The rearrangement joins TRBV6-5 to TRBJ2-7; 9 positions match TRBD1. The CDR3 spans 15 residues. Germline CDR1 and CDR2: MNHEY and SVGAGI. V lost 4 bases and J lost 5; bases outside the gene matches: 9. The CDR3 loop is CASSFSGTGHHEQYF. The DNA for the CDR3 is TGTGCCAGCAGTTTTTCCGGGACAGGGCACCACGAGCAGTACTTC.

This CDR3 reads CASSIGLAGDTQYF. The CDR3 DNA sequence: TGTGCCAGTAGTATAGGTCTAGCGGGAGATACGCAGTATTTT. J is TRBJ2-3 and V is TRBV19; 8 bases align to TRBD2. The CDR3 covers 14 residues. Germline CDR1 is LNHDA and CDR2 is SQIVND (reference sequence). V dropped 1 base and J dropped 5; count of bases not matched to a gene: 2.

The chain is built from TRBV6-5 and TRBJ2-7; TRBD1 agrees at 8 bases. The CDR3 is 16 amino acids. The junction had 7 bases not matched to a gene; V was cut back by 2 bases and J by 1 base. Germline CDR1 reads MNHEY; CDR2 reads SVGAGI. The CDR3, as DNA: TGTGCCAGCAGTTACAACTCGGACAGGGCTTCCTACGAGCAGTACTTC. It translates to CASSYNSDRASYEQYF.

This clone was detected a few times. The chain carries TRBV7-6 and TRBJ1-5; D perhaps matches TRBD1 (5 bases). The CDR3 loop spans 17 amino acids. V was trimmed by 5 bases and J by 0 bases, leaving 17 bases between them. Germline V CDR1 and CDR2: SGHVS, FNYEAQ. In DNA, the CDR3 is TGTGCCAGCAGCCCCAGTAACGGACACCATAGCAATCAGCCCCAGCATTTT. Translating gives CASSPSNGHHSNQPQHF. The variable domain in full, completed from reference TRBV7-6 and TRBJ1-5, reads GAGVSQSPRYKVTKRGQDVALRCDPISGHVSLYWYRQALGQGPEFLTYFNYEAQQDKSGLPNDRFSAERPEGSISTLTIQRTEQRDSAMYRCASSPSNGHHSNQPQHFGDGTRLSIL.

The genes are TRBV7-2 and TRBJ2-7; D gene uncertain. The CDR3 totals 14 residues. Trimming pared 0 bases from V and 4 bases from J, leaving 10 bases between. Germline CDR1 and CDR2: SGHTA and FQGNSA. CDR3 region: CASSLANRVYEQYF. CDR3 DNA sequence: TGTGCCAGCAGCTTAGCCAATCGGGTTTACGAGCAGTACTTC.

The chain is built from TRBV30 and TRBJ2-5, with D maybe TRBD1 (6 bases). The J call may be in error: the DNA end matches TRBJ2-7 better. The CDR3 runs to 13 residues. Per the germline V gene, CDR1 is GTSNPN and CDR2 is SVGIG (reference sequence). The CDR3 spells CAWEQGLGNEQYF. DNA of the CDR3: TGTGCCTGGGAACAGGGATTGGGGAACGAGCAGTACTTC.

The CDR3 DNA sequence: TGTGCCAGCAGCTTAGTAGATCCAACTAATGAAAAACTGTTTTTT. Translation: CASSLVDPTNEKLFF. The chain couples TRBV7-8 to TRBJ1-4; D unresolved. The CDR3 loop spans 15 amino acids. The germline gives CDR1 SGHVS, CDR2 FQNEAQ. The germline V and J ends were trimmed by 1 base and 0 bases, with 6 bases remaining between them.

The sample holds one count of this clone. The chain recombines TRBV13 with TRBJ1-4; D might be TRBD1 (6 bases). The germline CDR1 and CDR2 sequences are PRHDT and FYEKMQ (reference sequence). This CDR3 spans 13 amino acids. Trimming took 5 bases from V and 8 from J, leaving 12 bases between them. Here the CDR3 reads CASSPQGEEKLFF. CDR3 in DNA: TGTGCCAGCAGCCCACAGGGAGAAGAAAAACTGTTTTTT.